This T cell receptor beta chain is drawn from a study of cytomegalovirus exposure and HLA in healthy donors. Study as a whole: An earlier analysis found around 120 million unique TCR beta sequences from 200 million or so T cells.

This CDR3 spans 13 amino acids. CDR1 and CDR2 (germline): GTSNPN, SVGIG (reference sequence). The V end was cut by 0 bases, the J end by 5 bases, with 10 bases between. Primers included in the PCR were 60 Vbeta and 13 Jbeta primers. Libraries were prepared by immunoSEQ multiplex PCR; TCRdb keeps only in-frame clonotypes and omits some of them. The sample consists of some 120,000 clones, more than 70% of them appearing once. Findings of the study overall: Some TCR beta chains (roughly 160 of them) were listed as cytomegalovirus-associated. Associated with HLA alleles at 0.05 false discovery rate in a later analysis were 16,951 TCR beta sequences.

This clone was observed a single time. What it binds is not known. The chain carries TRBV30 and TRBJ2-5; D is possibly TRBD1 (5 bases). This sequence originates from a woman in her forties or fifties in good health and CMV-seropositive. The sequenced sample was PBMCs. CDR3 DNA: TGTGCCTGGAGTGTACAGGCGGCGGAGACCCAGTACTTC. The encoded protein is CAWSVQAAETQYF.